Listed below are T cell receptor beta chains from one sample, sequenced in a study of CD8 T cells in ankylosing spondylitis. TCRdb re-called the 5' RACE reads with MiXCR, one entry per CDR3 protein. The sample holds about 190,000 distinct CDR3 sequences, 13% seen once. Sequencing input: blood, either unsorted or a sorted T cell fraction (not recorded which). These receptors were obtained from a female donor with ankylosing spondylitis or in good health (not recorded which). The CDR3 runs from the conserved cysteine through the conserved F or W. Fields, in order: D gene, clone size, V gene, J gene, CDR3 DNA, CDR3 protein. D genes are given only for firm matches. Clone size, where shown, is once, few, many, or a class for clones that have expanded.

D gene: TRBD2
clone size: many
V gene: TRBV5-1
J gene: TRBJ2-5
CDR3 DNA: TGCGCCAGCAGCGGGACTAGCGGGTGGGAGACCCAGTACTTC
CDR3 protein: CASSGTSGWETQYF

D gene: TRBD1
clone size: many
V gene: TRBV5-1
J gene: TRBJ2-1
CDR3 DNA: TGCGCCAGCAGCTTGGTGCAGGGGGCAGGGAATGAGCAGTTCTTC
CDR3 protein: CASSLVQGAGNEQFF

D gene: TRBD2
clone size: many
V gene: TRBV29-1
J gene: TRBJ2-7
CDR3 DNA: TGCAGCGTCGCTAGCGGAGCCTCCTACGAGCAGTACTTC
CDR3 protein: CSVASGASYEQYF

D gene: NA
clone size: NA
V gene: TRBV2
J gene: TRBJ1-6
CDR3 DNA: TGTGCCAGCAGTGAAGTGGGGAGCGGTAATTCACCCCTCCACTTT
CDR3 protein: CASSEVGSGNSPLHF

D gene: NA
clone size: many
V gene: TRBV27
J gene: TRBJ2-7
CDR3 DNA: TGTGCCAGCAGTTTAATCACAGGTGGCAGCTACGAGCAGTACTTC
CDR3 protein: CASSLITGGSYEQYF

D gene: NA
clone size: NA
V gene: TRBV5-1
J gene: TRBJ2-5
CDR3 DNA: TGCGCCAGCAGCTTGGCCTCAGGAGAGACCCAGTACTTC
CDR3 protein: CASSLASGETQYF

D gene: TRBD2
clone size: many
V gene: TRBV9
J gene: TRBJ2-3
CDR3 DNA: TGTGCCAGTTCGACTAGCGGCACAGATACGCAGTATTTT
CDR3 protein: CASSTSGTDTQYF

D gene: TRBD2
clone size: few
V gene: TRBV28
J gene: TRBJ2-7
CDR3 DNA: TGTGCCAGCTACTCTAGCGGCAACTTCTACGAGCAGTACTTC
CDR3 protein: CASYSSGNFYEQYF

D gene: NA
clone size: NA
V gene: TRBV18
J gene: TRBJ2-2
CDR3 DNA: TGTGCCAGCTCACCAATGGCCGCCGGGGAGCTGTTTTTT
CDR3 protein: CASSPMAAGELFF

D gene: NA
clone size: NA
V gene: TRBV7-9
J gene: TRBJ1-5
CDR3 DNA: TGTGCCAGCAGCTCCGGACGGCTTAGCAATCAGCCCCAGCATTTT
CDR3 protein: CASSSGRLSNQPQHF

D gene: TRBD2
clone size: many
V gene: TRBV5-1
J gene: TRBJ2-1
CDR3 DNA: TGCGCCAGCAGGATGATCAGCGGGAACTCCTACAATGAGCAGTTCTTC
CDR3 protein: CASRMISGNSYNEQFF

D gene: NA
clone size: few
V gene: TRBV5-1
J gene: TRBJ1-1
CDR3 DNA: TGCGCCAGCACCCCGGGGGAAGTTACTGAAGCTTTCTTT
CDR3 protein: CASTPGEVTEAFF

D gene: NA
clone size: many
V gene: TRBV6-2/TRBV6-3
J gene: TRBJ1-5
CDR3 DNA: TGTGCCAGCAGTTACGGGGGGGTCATCGATCAGCCCCAGCATTTT
CDR3 protein: CASSYGGVIDQPQHF

D gene: NA
clone size: few
V gene: TRBV15
J gene: TRBJ2-3
CDR3 DNA: TGTGCCACCAGCAGAGGGGGTACGCAGTATTTT
CDR3 protein: CATSRGGTQYF

D gene: TRBD1
clone size: NA
V gene: TRBV6-1
J gene: TRBJ2-1
CDR3 DNA: TGTGCCAGCAGTGCTTACAGGGGAGCGAGGCAGTTCTTC
CDR3 protein: CASSAYRGARQFF

D gene: TRBD1
clone size: NA
V gene: TRBV4-2
J gene: TRBJ1-5
CDR3 DNA: TGTGCCAGCAGCCGGGGGGTCCAGGGGGCGATTCAGCCCCAGCATTTT
CDR3 protein: CASSRGVQGAIQPQHF

D gene: TRBD1
clone size: few
V gene: TRBV30
J gene: TRBJ1-2
CDR3 DNA: TGTGCCTGGACCCAGGGGGCGCGGGGCTACACCTTC
CDR3 protein: CAWTQGARGYTF

D gene: NA
clone size: many
V gene: TRBV12-3/TRBV12-4
J gene: TRBJ2-2
CDR3 DNA: TGTGCCAGCAGTTTAACGGGAAAGAACACCGGGGAGCTGTTTTTT
CDR3 protein: CASSLTGKNTGELFF

D gene: NA
clone size: few
V gene: TRBV7-2
J gene: TRBJ2-1
CDR3 DNA: TGTGCCAGCAGCTCGACCTTGACAAGGTTTTTCTTC
CDR3 protein: CASSSTLTRFFF

D gene: NA
clone size: many
V gene: TRBV9
J gene: TRBJ2-1
CDR3 DNA: TGTGCCAGCAGCGCCAGCTGGGTGGGTGAGCAGTTCTTC
CDR3 protein: CASSASWVGEQFF